The T cell receptor (beta chain) under discussion was sequenced for a study of technical replicates of blood from several donors. This clone was seen only once. Clones were sequenced by immunoSEQ multiplex PCR, and TCRdb holds only the in-frame ones, with some missing. The profile shows roughly 76,000 clones, more than 90% of them singletons. This TCR was recovered from a human donor in good health. Some clones in this sample may be carry-over from other donors' samples. What was sequenced was T cells isolated from PBMCs.

CDR3 residues: CASSWGQGGYEQYF. The CDR3 DNA reads as TGTGCCAGTAGTTGGGGACAGGGAGGCTACGAGCAGTACTTC. The gene calls are TRBV19 and TRBJ2-7; TRBD1 matches at 9 bases. Germline values: CDR1 LNHDA, CDR2 SQIVND (reference sequence). The CDR3 contains 14 residues. The trim removed 5 bases at V and 3 bases at J, leaving 5 bases unmatched.